Listed below are T cell receptor beta chains from one sample, sequenced in a study of early T cells in non-severe SARS-CoV-2 infection. TCRdb itself ran the 5' RACE reads through MiXCR, one entry per CDR3 protein. Of about 29,000 distinct CDR3 sequences listed, around 5.9% are singletons. Sequenced sample: whole blood. The receptors were sampled from an adult who was a healthcare worker with PCR-confirmed SARS-CoV-2 infection or an uninfected control (not recorded which). Both conserved end residues are trimmed from each CDR3. A D gene is named only where the DNA matches it firmly.

V gene	J gene	D gene	CDR3 protein
TRBV6-5	TRBJ2-1	-	ASRRLYSYNEQF
TRBV5-1	TRBJ2-2	-	ASSLDREDTGELF
TRBV6-5	TRBJ1-1	-	ASSYKRTGWNTEAF
TRBV3-1	TRBJ2-1	-	ASSQRWGFVGAYEQF
TRBV3-1	TRBJ1-1	-	ASSQTENTEAF
TRBV7-9	TRBJ2-5	-	ASMDVLKTQY
TRBV28	TRBJ2-5	TRBD2	ASRTSGGNMQTQY
TRBV28	TRBJ1-4	-	ASRSGGEDNEKLF
TRBV27	TRBJ1-1	-	ASSFYGPDTEAF
TRBV7-2	TRBJ2-3	-	ASSRYSGITDTQY
TRBV20-1	TRBJ2-5	-	SARRQWGVQETQY
TRBV20-1	TRBJ1-2	-	SARPTGRYGYT
TRBV10-3	TRBJ2-1	TRBD2	AISSREGLAGNEQF
TRBV12-3/TRBV12-4	TRBJ1-1	TRBD1	ASSAQGVEAF
TRBV7-6	TRBJ2-3	TRBD2	ASSVRPSGGTDTQY
TRBV12-3/TRBV12-4	TRBJ2-7	-	ASSQRGEQY
TRBV11-2	TRBJ2-3	TRBD2	ASSLGASGGLTDTQY
TRBV4-1	TRBJ2-3	TRBD2	ASSPRIGAGAGDTQY
TRBV6-6	TRBJ2-7	-	ASSPGTDRVWGEQY
TRBV28	TRBJ2-7	-	ASSPPGQNSYEQY
TRBV7-2	TRBJ1-2	-	ASSFLPGHPPLAYGYT
TRBV20-1	TRBJ2-5	-	SALQGSETQY
TRBV20-1	TRBJ2-4	TRBD2	SAQAAGGKVKNIQY
TRBV19	TRBJ2-7	-	ASSMGEGDYSYEQY
TRBV7-9	TRBJ2-3	-	ASSSIGGATDTQY
TRBV20-1	TRBJ1-1	TRBD1	SAYRGGTEAF